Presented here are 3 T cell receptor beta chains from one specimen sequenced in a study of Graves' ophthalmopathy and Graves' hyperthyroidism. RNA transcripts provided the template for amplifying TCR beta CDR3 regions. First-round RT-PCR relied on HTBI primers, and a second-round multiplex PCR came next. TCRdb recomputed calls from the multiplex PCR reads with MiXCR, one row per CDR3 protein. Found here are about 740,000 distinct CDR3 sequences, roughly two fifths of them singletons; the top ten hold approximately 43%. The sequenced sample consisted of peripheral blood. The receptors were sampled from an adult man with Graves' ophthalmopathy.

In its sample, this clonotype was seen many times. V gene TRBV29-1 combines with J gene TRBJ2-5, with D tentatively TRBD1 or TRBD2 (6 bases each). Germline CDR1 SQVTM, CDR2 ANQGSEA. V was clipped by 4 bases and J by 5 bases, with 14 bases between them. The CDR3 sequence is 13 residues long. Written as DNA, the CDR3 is TGCAGCGTTGCCCCGGGGGCAGAGGAGACCCAGTACTTC. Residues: CSVAPGAEETQYF.

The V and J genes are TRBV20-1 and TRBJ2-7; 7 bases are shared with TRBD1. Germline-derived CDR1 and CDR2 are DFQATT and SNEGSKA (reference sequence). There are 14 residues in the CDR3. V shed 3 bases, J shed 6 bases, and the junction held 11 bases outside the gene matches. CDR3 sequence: CSASNVRGSFEQYF. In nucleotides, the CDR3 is TGCAGTGCTAGCAACGTCAGGGGGAGCTTCGAGCAGTACTTC.

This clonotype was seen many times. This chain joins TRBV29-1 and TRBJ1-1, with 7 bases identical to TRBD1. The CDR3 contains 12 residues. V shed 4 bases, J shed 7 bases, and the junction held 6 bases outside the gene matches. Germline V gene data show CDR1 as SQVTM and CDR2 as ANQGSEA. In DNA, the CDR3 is TGCAGCGTTGCGACAGGGAGCATTGAAGCTTTCTTT. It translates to CSVATGSIEAFF.